This T cell receptor (beta chain) is drawn from a study of tumor and adjacent non-tumor tissue in lung cancer. The overall study: Each sample yielded around 4 million productive TCRbeta reads on average.

As for this clonotype: Antigen specificity is unknown. Sequence at one end of the junction differs from germline and may be a read error.

Study conclusions and caveats: Tumor TCR diversity, when higher, was linked to shorter survival.

No cell sorting was done before RNA was extracted from the tissue. Three rounds of nested PCR, following a modified ARM-PCR protocol, produced the TCRbeta library. Via MiXCR, TCRdb re-called the multiplex PCR reads, giving one row per CDR3 protein. The repertoire includes around 140,000 distinct CDR3 sequences, around 65% of them detected once, and 18% sits in the top ten. In germline, CDR1 is DFQATT, CDR2 SNEGSKA (reference sequence). The CDR3 is made up of 14 amino acids. This TCR derives from a man aged 60 to 75 with small cell lung cancer. The material sequenced was lung tumor tissue. The rearrangement uses TRBV20-1 and TRBJ2-3, with a possible D match to TRBD2 (6 bases). DNA for the CDR3: TGCAGAGCTAGCGTTCCGGGAGCAGCAGATACGCAGTATTTT. It encodes CRASVPGAADTQYF.